This TCR beta chain derives from a study of blood T cell repertoires in COVID-19. Study-wide context: Donors in the United States, Italy and Spain gave samples during acute or convalescent COVID-19. Sample material is recorded as cDNA or gDNA derived from T cells, B-cell-depleted T cells, or PBMCs.

The CDR3 runs to 12 residues. In germline, CDR1 is SGDLS, CDR2 YYNGEE. V gave up 5 bases and J gave up 11 bases; unmatched junction bases: 4. How the authors handled the data: Amplification of reference gene primers provided the estimated nucleated cell counts. Repertoires were generated with immunoSEQ multiplex PCR, while TCRdb's copy carries only in-frame clones and drops some. The V and J calls and clone size were taken over from that table, and D and trimming were inferred from the DNA. There are 140,000 to 150,000 clones in the sample; 84% occur only once, and 30% to 45% lies in the top ten. What was sequenced was peripheral blood. The V call is TRBV9, the J call TRBJ2-1; TRBD2 matches at 10 bases. This TCR was sampled from a human donor in a cohort sampled during active COVID-19. The CDR3 region is CASRASGGKQFF. In DNA form, the CDR3 reads TGTGCCAGCAGAGCTAGCGGGGGTAAGCAGTTCTTC. Filled out from reference TRBV9 and TRBJ2-1, the complete variable domain reads DSGVTQTPKHLITATGQRVTLRCSPRSGDLSVYWYQQSLDQGLQFLIQYYNGEERAKGNILERFSAQQFPDLHSELNLSSLELGDSALYFCASRASGGKQFFGPGTRLTVL.